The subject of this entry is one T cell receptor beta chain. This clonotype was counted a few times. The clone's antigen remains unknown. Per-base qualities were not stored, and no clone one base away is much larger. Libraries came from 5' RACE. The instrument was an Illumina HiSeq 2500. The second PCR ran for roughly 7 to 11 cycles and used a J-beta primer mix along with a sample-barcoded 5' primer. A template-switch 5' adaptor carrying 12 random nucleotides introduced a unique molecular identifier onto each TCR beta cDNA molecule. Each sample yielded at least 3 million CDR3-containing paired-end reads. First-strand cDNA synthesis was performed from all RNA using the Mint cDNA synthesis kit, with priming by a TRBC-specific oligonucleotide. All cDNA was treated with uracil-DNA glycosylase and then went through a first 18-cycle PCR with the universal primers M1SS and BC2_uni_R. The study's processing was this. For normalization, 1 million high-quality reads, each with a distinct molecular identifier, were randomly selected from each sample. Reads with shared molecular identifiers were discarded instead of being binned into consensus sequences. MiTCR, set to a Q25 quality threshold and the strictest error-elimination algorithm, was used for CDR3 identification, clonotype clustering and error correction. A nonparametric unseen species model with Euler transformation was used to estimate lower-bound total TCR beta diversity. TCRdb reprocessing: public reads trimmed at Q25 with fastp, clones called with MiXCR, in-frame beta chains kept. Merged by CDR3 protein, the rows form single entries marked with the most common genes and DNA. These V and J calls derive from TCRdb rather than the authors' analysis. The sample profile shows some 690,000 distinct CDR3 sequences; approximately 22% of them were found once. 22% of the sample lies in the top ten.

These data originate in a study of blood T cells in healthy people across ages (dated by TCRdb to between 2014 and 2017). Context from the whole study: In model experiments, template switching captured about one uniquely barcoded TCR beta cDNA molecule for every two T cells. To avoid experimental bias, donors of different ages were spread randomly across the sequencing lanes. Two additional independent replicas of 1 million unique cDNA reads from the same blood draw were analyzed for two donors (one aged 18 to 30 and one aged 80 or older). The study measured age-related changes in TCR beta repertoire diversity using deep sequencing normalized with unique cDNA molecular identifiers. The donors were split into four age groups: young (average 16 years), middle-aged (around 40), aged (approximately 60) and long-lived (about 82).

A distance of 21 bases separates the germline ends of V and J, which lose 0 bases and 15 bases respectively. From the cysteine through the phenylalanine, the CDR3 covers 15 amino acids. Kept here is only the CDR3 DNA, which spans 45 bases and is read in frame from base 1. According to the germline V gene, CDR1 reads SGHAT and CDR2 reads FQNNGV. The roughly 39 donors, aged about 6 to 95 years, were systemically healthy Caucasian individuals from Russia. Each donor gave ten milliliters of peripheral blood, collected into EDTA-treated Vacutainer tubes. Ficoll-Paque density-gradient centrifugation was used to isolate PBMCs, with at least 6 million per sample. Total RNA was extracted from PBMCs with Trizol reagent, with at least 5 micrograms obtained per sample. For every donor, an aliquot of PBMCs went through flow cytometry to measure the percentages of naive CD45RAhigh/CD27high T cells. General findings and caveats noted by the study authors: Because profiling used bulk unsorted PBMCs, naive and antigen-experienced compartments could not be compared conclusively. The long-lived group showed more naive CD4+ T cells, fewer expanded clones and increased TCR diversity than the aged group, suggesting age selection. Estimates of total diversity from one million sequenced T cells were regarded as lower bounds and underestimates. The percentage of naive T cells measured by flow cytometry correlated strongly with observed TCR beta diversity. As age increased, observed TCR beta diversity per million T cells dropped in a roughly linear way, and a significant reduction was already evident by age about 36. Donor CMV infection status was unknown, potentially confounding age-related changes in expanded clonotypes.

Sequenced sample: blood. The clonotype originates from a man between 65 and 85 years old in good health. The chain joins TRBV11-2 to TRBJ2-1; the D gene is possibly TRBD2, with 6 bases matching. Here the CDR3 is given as CASSLDQLRGNPGFF. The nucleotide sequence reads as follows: TGTGCCAGCAGCTTAGATCAGTTGCGCGGGAACCCAGGGTTCTTC.